These T cell receptor beta chains were read from a single sample in a study of Graves' ophthalmopathy and Graves' hyperthyroidism. TCRdb called the multiplex PCR reads again in MiXCR, with one record for every CDR3 protein. The sample carries around 40,000 distinct CDR3 sequences, more than 45% recorded once. Specimen: peripheral blood. Receptors originate from an adult man with Graves' ophthalmopathy. Both conserved end residues are part of each CDR3. A D gene is named only where the DNA matches it firmly. Some rows have no size entry. The others give once, few or many, or a class for an expanded clone.

V gene	clone size	J gene	D gene	CDR3 protein	CDR3 DNA
TRBV6-5	NA	TRBJ1-1	TRBD1	CASKDRGLHTEAFF	TGTGCCAGCAAGGACAGGGGGCTGCACACTGAAGCTTTCTTT
TRBV20-1	NA	TRBJ1-2	NA	CSASAELAGAANYGYTF	TGCAGTGCTAGCGCCGAACTAGCGGGGGCAGCTAACTATGGCTACACCTTC
TRBV20-1	many	TRBJ2-3	TRBD2	CSARDGGRASDTQYF	TGCAGTGCTAGAGATGGCGGGAGGGCCTCAGATACGCAGTATTTT
TRBV24-1	NA	TRBJ2-5	TRBD2	CATSENERGGQEAQYF	TGTGCCACCAGTGAAAATGAGCGGGGGGGCCAGGAGGCCCAGTACTTC
TRBV6-5	many	TRBJ2-2	NA	CASSSDRNTGELFF	TGTGCCAGCAGCTCAGACAGGAACACCGGGGAGCTGTTTTTT
TRBV7-9	NA	TRBJ2-2	NA	CASSLGPEGLFF	TGTGCCAGCAGCTTAGGCCCCGAGGGGCTGTTTTTT
TRBV15	NA	TRBJ2-1	TRBD2	CATSGGDGGYNEQFF	TGTGCCACCAGCGGGGGGGACGGAGGCTACAATGAGCAGTTCTTC
TRBV5-1	NA	TRBJ2-7	NA	CASQETGSSYEQYF	TGCGCCAGCCAGGAGACAGGTAGTTCCTACGAGCAGTACTTC
TRBV12-3/TRBV12-4	many	TRBJ2-6	NA	CASSFGGSGANVLTF	TGTGCCAGCAGTTTCGGAGGCTCTGGGGCCAACGTCCTGACTTTC
TRBV13	many	TRBJ2-1	TRBD1	CASTIHTGTVYYNEQFF	TGTGCCAGCACCATTCATACCGGGACAGTCTACTACAATGAGCAGTTCTTC
TRBV5-1	NA	TRBJ1-2	NA	CASSRASYYGYTF	TGCGCCAGCAGCCGGGCTTCCTACTATGGCTACACCTTC
TRBV29-1	NA	TRBJ2-5	TRBD2	CSVEGGLAGLSETQYF	TGCAGCGTTGAAGGGGGACTAGCGGGGCTCTCAGAGACCCAGTACTTC
TRBV2	NA	TRBJ1-4	NA	CASSRSGRTYNEKLFF	TGTGCCAGCAGCCGAAGCGGGAGGACCTACAATGAAAAACTGTTTTTT
TRBV5-8	many	TRBJ1-2	TRBD1	CASSSGTGQYGYTF	TGTGCCAGCAGCTCCGGGACAGGGCAGTATGGCTACACCTTC
TRBV7-9	few	TRBJ1-3	TRBD1	CASSFWRQGVGNTIYF	TGTGCCAGCAGCTTTTGGAGGCAGGGGGTTGGAAACACCATATATTTT
TRBV2	NA	TRBJ2-3	TRBD1	CASRTGPDTQYF	TGTGCCAGCAGGACAGGGCCAGATACGCAGTATTTT
TRBV7-9	medium-sized	TRBJ1-2	NA	CASSLDIYGYTF	TGTGCCAGCAGCCTGGACATTTATGGCTACACCTTC
TRBV4-1	many	TRBJ2-1	TRBD2	CASSQDRGGGYNEQFF	TGCGCCAGCAGCCAAGACCGCGGGGGGGGCTACAATGAGCAGTTCTTC
TRBV6-5	NA	TRBJ2-7	TRBD1	CASSGTGGREQYF	TGTGCCAGCAGTGGGACAGGGGGCAGGGAGCAGTACTTC
TRBV24-1	NA	TRBJ1-2	NA	CATSDFGRNYGYTF	TGTGCCACCAGTGATTTTGGCAGAAACTATGGCTACACCTTC
TRBV24-1	many	TRBJ2-3	NA	CATSDPGGQGAGDTQYF	TGTGCCACCAGTGACCCCGGGGGGCAGGGGGCAGGAGATACGCAGTATTTT
TRBV5-8	many	TRBJ1-2	TRBD1	CASSLEDRGNYGYTF	TGTGCCAGCAGCTTGGAGGACAGGGGGAACTATGGCTACACCTTC
TRBV24-1	many	TRBJ2-5	TRBD2	CATSDTLAGGLETQYF	TGTGCCACCAGTGACACACTAGCGGGAGGGCTGGAGACCCAGTACTTC
TRBV7-9	many	TRBJ2-2	TRBD2	CASSGGTSGRANTGELFF	TGTGCCAGCAGCGGCGGGACTAGCGGGAGGGCGAACACCGGGGAGCTGTTTTTT
TRBV20-1	medium-sized	TRBJ1-6	NA	CSARDLRGENSPLHF	TGCAGTGCTAGAGATCTAAGGGGGGAAAATTCACCCCTCCACTTT
TRBV2	NA	TRBJ2-1	NA	CASKGDSYNEQFF	TGTGCCAGCAAAGGCGACTCCTACAATGAGCAGTTCTTC
TRBV18	NA	TRBJ2-1	NA	CASSPFQRKEQFF	TGTGCCAGCTCACCTTTCCAGAGGAAGGAGCAGTTCTTC
TRBV5-6	once	TRBJ2-7	NA	CASSLNWDDEQYF	TGTGCCAGCAGCTTGAACTGGGACGACGAGCAGTACTTC
TRBV3-1	many	TRBJ2-1	NA	CASSQRDGRGRNEQFF	TGTGCCAGCAGCCAAAGAGACGGACGGGGCCGCAATGAGCAGTTCTTC
TRBV30	many	TRBJ1-6	NA	CAWRTGNSPLHF	TGTGCCTGGAGGACAGGCAATTCACCCCTCCACTTT
TRBV2	many	TRBJ1-3	NA	CASRGPSSGNTIYF	TGTGCCAGCCGGGGTCCGAGCTCTGGAAACACCATATATTTT
TRBV7-2	NA	TRBJ1-5	NA	CASSLVPGGNQPQHF	TGTGCCAGCAGCTTAGTCCCGGGGGGAAATCAGCCCCAGCATTTT
TRBV9	many	TRBJ2-1	TRBD2	CASSAKYGTSGSYLNNEQFF	TGTGCCAGCAGCGCAAAATATGGGACTAGCGGATCTTACTTGAACAATGAGCAGTTCTTC
TRBV7-2	NA	TRBJ1-5	NA	CASSLARETRSQPQHF	TGTGCCAGCAGCTTAGCGAGGGAGACTCGGAGTCAGCCCCAGCATTTT
TRBV5-1	many	TRBJ2-7	TRBD2	CASSRGLAGVSSSYEQYF	TGCGCCAGCTCCCGAGGACTAGCGGGAGTTTCAAGCTCCTACGAGCAGTACTTC
TRBV20-1	once	TRBJ1-1	TRBD1	CSARDRIGGDRQNTGAFF	TGCAGTGCTAGAGATCGAATAGGGGGGGACAGACAAAACACTGGAGCTTTCTTT
TRBV2	medium-sized	TRBJ2-3	NA	CASSSTDTQYF	TGTGCCAGCAGTAGCACAGATACGCAGTATTTT
TRBV20-1	many	TRBJ2-3	TRBD1	CSAPRRQGVDTQYF	TGCAGTGCACCAAGGAGACAGGGGGTGGATACGCAGTATTTT
TRBV27	many	TRBJ2-5	NA	CASGGSWGETQYF	TGTGCCAGCGGGGGGTCTTGGGGGGAGACCCAGTACTTC